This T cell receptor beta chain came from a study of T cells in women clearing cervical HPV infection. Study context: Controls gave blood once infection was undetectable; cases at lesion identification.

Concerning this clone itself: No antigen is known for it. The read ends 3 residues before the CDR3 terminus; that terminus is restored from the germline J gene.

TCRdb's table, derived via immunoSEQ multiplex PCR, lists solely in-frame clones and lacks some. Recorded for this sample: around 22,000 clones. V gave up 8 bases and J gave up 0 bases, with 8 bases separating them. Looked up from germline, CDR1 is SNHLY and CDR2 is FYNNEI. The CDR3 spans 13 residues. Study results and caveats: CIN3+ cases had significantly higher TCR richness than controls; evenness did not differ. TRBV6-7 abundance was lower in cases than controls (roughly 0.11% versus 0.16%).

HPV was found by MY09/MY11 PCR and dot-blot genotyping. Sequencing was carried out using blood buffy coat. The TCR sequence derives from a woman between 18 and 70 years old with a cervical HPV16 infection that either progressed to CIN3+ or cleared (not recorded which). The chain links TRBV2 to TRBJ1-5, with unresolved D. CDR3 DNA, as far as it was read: TGTGCCAGCCAGACTTATAGCAATCAGCCC. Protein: CASQTYSNQP. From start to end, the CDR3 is CASQTYSNQPQHF.